The rows below give T cell receptor beta chains drawn from one sample of a study of cytomegalovirus exposure and HLA in healthy donors. Generated by immunoSEQ multiplex PCR, the TCRdb table keeps only in-frame clones and is missing some. The sample includes about 160,000 clones, 80% to 85% of them seen just once. The source material was PBMCs. These receptors all come from a man between 18 and 29 years old in good health and CMV-seronegative. CDR3s include the opening cysteine and the closing phenylalanine or tryptophan. A D gene is named only where the DNA matches it firmly. Where a row states a size, it is once, few, many or the class of an expanded clone; other rows omit it.

CASSQGNAQETQYF	TGTGCCAGCAGCCAGGGGAACGCACAAGAGACCCAGTACTTC	TRBJ2-5	NA	NA	TRBV7-2
CASSLVRSQPQHF	TGTGCCAGCAGCTTAGTGCGGTCTCAGCCCCAGCATTTT	TRBJ1-5	NA	NA	TRBV7-2
CASSLYSTGTNYEQYF	TGTGCCAGCTCACTATACTCGACGGGGACTAACTACGAGCAGTACTTC	TRBJ2-7	NA	TRBD2	TRBV18
CASTNRGMGNEQFF	TGTGCCAGCACTAACCGGGGGATGGGCAATGAGCAGTTCTTC	TRBJ2-1	NA	NA	TRBV28
CASSVTPGGETQYF	TGTGCCAGCAGCGTCACCCCGGGGGGCGAGACCCAGTACTTC	TRBJ2-5	NA	NA	TRBV9
CASSPGLAGPGELFF	TGTGCCAGCAGTCCTGGACTAGCGGGACCCGGGGAGCTGTTTTTT	TRBJ2-2	NA	TRBD2	TRBV6-5
CASSLQRLAATDTQYF	TGTGCCAGCAGCTTACAAAGGCTAGCGGCCACAGATACGCAGTATTTT	TRBJ2-3	NA	TRBD2	TRBV7-2
CAISDSTGAAGELFF	TGTGCCATCAGTGACTCGACAGGGGCGGCCGGGGAGCTGTTTTTT	TRBJ2-2	NA	TRBD1	TRBV10-3
CASSVTSGGTRETQYF	TGTGCCAGCAGTGTGACTAGCGGGGGTACCAGGGAGACCCAGTACTTC	TRBJ2-5	NA	TRBD2	TRBV28
CASSTRNEQFF	TGTGCCAGCAGTACTCGGAATGAGCAGTTCTTC	TRBJ2-1	NA	NA	TRBV6-6
CASSQVHYEQYF	TGTGCCAGCAGCCAAGTCCACTACGAGCAGTACTTC	TRBJ2-7	NA	NA	TRBV14
CASSLVRSTDTQYF	TGTGCCAGCAGTTTAGTCAGGAGCACAGATACGCAGTATTTT	TRBJ2-3	NA	NA	TRBV27
CASKGRDSNQPQHF	TGTGCCAGCAAAGGGAGGGATAGCAATCAGCCCCAGCATTTT	TRBJ1-5	few	NA	TRBV6-1
CSVGGLSGNTIYF	TGCAGCGTGGGGGGGTTATCTGGAAACACCATATATTTT	TRBJ1-3	few	NA	TRBV29-1
CASSAGTGGSTEAFF	TGTGCCAGCAGCGCCGGGACAGGGGGAAGCACTGAAGCTTTCTTT	TRBJ1-1	NA	TRBD1	TRBV7-9
CSSFRGIYNEQFF	TGTTCCAGCTTCCGGGGGATTTACAATGAGCAGTTCTTC	TRBJ2-1	NA	NA	TRBV7-9
CASSSPGVQETQYF	TGTGCCAGCAGCTCTCCAGGGGTCCAAGAGACCCAGTACTTC	TRBJ2-5	NA	NA	TRBV5-5
CASSLQPQGVAGQETQYF	TGTGCCAGCAGTTTACAACCCCAGGGGGTGGCTGGCCAAGAGACCCAGTACTTC	TRBJ2-5	NA	TRBD1	TRBV28
CASSLVVGSGELFF	TGTGCCAGCAGCTTAGTCGTGGGCTCCGGGGAGCTGTTTTTT	TRBJ2-2	NA	NA	TRBV7-2
CASSRPAGSGGEYNEQFF	TGCGCCAGCAGCCGCCCCGCGGGTAGCGGGGGGGAGTACAATGAGCAGTTCTTC	TRBJ2-1	few	TRBD2	TRBV5-1